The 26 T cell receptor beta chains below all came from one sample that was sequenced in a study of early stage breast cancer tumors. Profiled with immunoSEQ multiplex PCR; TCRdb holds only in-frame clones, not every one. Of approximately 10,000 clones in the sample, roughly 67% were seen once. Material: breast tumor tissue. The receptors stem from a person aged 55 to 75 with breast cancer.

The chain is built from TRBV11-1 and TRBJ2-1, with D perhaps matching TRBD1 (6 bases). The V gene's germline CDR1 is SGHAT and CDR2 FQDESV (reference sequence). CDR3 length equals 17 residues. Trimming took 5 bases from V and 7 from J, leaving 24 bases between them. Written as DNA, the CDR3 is TGTGCCAGCAGCGGAAGCCAATTGGGGGCGCATAGGAATGAGCAGTTCTTC. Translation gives CASSGSQLGAHRNEQFF.

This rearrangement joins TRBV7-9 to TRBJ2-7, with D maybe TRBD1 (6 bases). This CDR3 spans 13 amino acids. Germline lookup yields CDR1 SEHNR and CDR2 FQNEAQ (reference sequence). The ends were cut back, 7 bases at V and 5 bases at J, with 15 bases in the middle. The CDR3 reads CASTLPGANEQYF. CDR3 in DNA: TGTGCCAGCACTCTGCCAGGGGCGAACGAGCAGTACTTC.

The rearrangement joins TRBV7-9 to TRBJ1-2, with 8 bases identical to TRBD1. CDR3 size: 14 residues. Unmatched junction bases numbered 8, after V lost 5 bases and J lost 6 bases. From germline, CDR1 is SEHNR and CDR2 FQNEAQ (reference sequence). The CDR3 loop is CASSPWTGRDGYTF. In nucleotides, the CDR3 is TGTGCCAGCAGCCCCTGGACAGGGAGGGATGGCTACACCTTC. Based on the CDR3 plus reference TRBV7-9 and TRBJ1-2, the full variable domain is DTGVSQNPRHKITKRGQNVTFRCDPISEHNRLYWYRQTLGQGPEFLTYFQNEAQLEKSRLLSDRFSAERPKGSFSTLEIQRTEQGDSAMYLCASSPWTGRDGYTFGSGTRLTVV.

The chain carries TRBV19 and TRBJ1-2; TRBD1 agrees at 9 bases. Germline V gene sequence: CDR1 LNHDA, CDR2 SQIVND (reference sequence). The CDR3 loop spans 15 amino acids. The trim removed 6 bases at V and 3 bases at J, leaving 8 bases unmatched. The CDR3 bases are TGTGCCAGTAGCCCTTACAGGGGGCGGGACTATGGCTACACCTTC. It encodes CASSPYRGRDYGYTF.

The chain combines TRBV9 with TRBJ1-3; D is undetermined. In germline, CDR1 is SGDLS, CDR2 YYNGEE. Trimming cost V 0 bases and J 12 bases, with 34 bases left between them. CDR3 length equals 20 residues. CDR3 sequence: CASSVDSVDSALTPDCGIYF. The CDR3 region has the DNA TGTGCCAGCAGCGTAGATTCGGTGGACTCCGCACTGACACCTGATTGTGGCATATATTTT.

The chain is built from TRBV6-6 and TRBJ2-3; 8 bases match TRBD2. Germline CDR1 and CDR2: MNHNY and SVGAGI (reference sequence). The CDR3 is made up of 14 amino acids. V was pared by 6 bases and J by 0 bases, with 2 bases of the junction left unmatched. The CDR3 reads CASSQRGSTDTQYF. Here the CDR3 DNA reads TGTGCCAGCAGCCAGCGGGGGAGCACAGATACGCAGTATTTT.

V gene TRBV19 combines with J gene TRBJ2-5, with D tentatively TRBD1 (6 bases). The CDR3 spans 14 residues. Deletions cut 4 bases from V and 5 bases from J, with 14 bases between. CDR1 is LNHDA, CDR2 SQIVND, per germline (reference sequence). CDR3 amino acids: CASSTGQTPETQYF. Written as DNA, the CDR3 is TGTGCCAGTAGTACCGGACAGACGCCCGAGACCCAGTACTTC.

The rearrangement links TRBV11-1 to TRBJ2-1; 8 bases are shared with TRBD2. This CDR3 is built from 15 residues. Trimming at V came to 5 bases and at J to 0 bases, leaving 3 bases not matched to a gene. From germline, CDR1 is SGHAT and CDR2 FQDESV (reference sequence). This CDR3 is CASSRGGRSYNEQFF. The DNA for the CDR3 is TGTGCCAGCAGCCGCGGGGGGCGCTCCTACAATGAGCAGTTCTTC.

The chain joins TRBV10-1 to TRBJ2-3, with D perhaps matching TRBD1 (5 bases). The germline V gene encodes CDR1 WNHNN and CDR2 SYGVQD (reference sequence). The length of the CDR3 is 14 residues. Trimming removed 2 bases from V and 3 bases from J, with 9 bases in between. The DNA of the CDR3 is TGCGCCAGCAGTGAGCCGCACAGGACAGATACGCAGTATTTT. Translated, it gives CASSEPHRTDTQYF.

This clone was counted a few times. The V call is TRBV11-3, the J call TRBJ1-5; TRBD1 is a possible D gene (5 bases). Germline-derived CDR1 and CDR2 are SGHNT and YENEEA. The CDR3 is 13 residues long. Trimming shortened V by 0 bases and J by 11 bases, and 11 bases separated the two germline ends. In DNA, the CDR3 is TGTGCCAGCAGCTTAGAGGCAGGGCGGACCCAGCATTTT. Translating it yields CASSLEAGRTQHF.

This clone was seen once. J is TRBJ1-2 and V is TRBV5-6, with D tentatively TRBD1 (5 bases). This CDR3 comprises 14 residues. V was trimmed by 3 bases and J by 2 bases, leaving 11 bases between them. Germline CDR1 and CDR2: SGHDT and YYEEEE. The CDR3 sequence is CASSSWGGNYGYTF. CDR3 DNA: TGTGCCAGCAGCTCCTGGGGGGGGAACTATGGCTACACCTTC.

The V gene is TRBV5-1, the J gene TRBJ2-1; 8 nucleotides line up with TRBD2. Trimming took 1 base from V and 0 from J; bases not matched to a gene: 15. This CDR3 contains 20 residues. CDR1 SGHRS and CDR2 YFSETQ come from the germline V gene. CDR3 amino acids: CASSLRRSGVSSSSYNEQFF. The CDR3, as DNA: TGCGCCAGCAGCTTGAGACGTAGCGGGGTATCCTCGAGCTCCTACAATGAGCAGTTCTTC.

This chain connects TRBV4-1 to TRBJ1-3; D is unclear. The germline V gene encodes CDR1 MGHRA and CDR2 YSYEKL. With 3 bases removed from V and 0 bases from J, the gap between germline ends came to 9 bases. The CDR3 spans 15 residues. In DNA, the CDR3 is TGCGCCAGCAGCCAGACGGCAGTCTCTGGAAACACCATATATTTT. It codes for CASSQTAVSGNTIYF.

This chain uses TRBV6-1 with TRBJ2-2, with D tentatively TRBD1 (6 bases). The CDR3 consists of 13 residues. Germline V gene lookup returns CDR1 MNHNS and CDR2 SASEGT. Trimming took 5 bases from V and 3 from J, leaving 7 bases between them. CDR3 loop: CASSQGYTGELFF. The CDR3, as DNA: TGTGCCAGCAGTCAGGGGTACACCGGGGAGCTGTTTTTT.

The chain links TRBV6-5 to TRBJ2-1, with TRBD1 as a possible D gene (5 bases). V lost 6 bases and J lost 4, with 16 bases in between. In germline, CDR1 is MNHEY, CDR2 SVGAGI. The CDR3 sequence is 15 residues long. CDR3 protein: CASRPTGWVYNEQFF. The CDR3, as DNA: TGTGCCAGCAGACCCACAGGATGGGTTTACAATGAGCAGTTCTTC.

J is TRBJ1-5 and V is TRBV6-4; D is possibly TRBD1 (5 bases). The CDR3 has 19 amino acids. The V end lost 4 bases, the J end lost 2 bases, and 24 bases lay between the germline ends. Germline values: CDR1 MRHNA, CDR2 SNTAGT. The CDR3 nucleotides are TGTGCCAGCAGTGTGCCGGACAAGGAGGCGTTAGAGGGCAATCAGCCCCAGCATTTT. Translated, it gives CASSVPDKEALEGNQPQHF.

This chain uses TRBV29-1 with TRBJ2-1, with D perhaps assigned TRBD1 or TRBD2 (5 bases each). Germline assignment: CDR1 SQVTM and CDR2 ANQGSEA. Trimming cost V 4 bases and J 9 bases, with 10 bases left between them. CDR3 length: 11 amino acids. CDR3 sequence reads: CSVVRGAEQFF. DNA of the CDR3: TGCAGCGTTGTTCGAGGGGCTGAGCAGTTCTTC.

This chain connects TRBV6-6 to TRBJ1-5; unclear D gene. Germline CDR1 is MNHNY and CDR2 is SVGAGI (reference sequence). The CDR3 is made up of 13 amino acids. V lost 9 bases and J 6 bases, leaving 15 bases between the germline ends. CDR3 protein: CASFPHGGQPQHF. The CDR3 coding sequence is TGTGCCAGTTTCCCACACGGTGGTCAGCCCCAGCATTTT.

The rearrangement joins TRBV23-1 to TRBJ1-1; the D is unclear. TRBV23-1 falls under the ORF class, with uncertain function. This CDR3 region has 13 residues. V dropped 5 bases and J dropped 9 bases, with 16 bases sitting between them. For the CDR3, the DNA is TGCGCCAGCAGTAGGTTCGGGTCTTCCCAAGCTTTCTTT. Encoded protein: CASSRFGSSQAFF.

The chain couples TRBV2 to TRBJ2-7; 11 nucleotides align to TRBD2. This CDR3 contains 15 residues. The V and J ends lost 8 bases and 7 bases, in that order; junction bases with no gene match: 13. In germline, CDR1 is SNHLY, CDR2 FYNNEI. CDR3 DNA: TGTGCCAGCCTCGCGGGCCTAGCGGGGGGACGGGAGCAGTACTTC. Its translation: CASLAGLAGGREQYF. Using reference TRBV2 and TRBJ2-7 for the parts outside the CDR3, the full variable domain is EPEVTQTPSHQVTQMGQEVILRCVPISNHLYFYWYRQILGQKVEFLVSFYNNEISEKSEIFDDQFSVERPDGSNFTLKIRSTKLEDSAMYFCASLAGLAGGREQYFGPGTRLTVT.

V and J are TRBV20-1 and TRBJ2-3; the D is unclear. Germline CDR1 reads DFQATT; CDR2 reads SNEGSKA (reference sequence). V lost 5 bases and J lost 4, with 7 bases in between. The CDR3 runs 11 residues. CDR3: CSARRADTQYF. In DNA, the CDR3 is TGCAGTGCTCGCCGAGCAGATACGCAGTATTTT.

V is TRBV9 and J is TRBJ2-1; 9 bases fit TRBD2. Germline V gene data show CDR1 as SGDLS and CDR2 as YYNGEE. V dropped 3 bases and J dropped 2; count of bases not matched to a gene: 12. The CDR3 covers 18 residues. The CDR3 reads CASSAGPGGGRAYNEQFF. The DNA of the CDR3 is TGTGCCAGCAGCGCCGGCCCTGGGGGCGGGAGGGCCTACAATGAGCAGTTCTTC.

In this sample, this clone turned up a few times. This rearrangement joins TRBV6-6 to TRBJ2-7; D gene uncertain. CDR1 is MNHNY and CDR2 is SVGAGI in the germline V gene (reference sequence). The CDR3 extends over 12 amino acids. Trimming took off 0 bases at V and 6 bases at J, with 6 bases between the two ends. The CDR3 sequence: CASSYSWREQYF. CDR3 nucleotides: TGTGCCAGCAGTTACTCGTGGCGCGAGCAGTACTTC.

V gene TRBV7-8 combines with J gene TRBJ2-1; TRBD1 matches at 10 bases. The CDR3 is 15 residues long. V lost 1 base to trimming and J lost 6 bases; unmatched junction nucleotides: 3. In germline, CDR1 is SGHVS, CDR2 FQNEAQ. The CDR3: CASSLGQGARNEQFF. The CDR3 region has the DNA TGTGCCAGCAGCTTAGGACAGGGGGCGCGCAATGAGCAGTTCTTC.

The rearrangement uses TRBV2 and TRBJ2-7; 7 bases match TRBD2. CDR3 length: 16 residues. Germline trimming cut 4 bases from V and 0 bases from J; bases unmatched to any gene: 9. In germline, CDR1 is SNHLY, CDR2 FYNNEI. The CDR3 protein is CASSGGTGGISYEQYF. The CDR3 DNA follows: TGTGCCAGCAGTGGGGGTACGGGGGGAATCTCCTACGAGCAGTACTTC.

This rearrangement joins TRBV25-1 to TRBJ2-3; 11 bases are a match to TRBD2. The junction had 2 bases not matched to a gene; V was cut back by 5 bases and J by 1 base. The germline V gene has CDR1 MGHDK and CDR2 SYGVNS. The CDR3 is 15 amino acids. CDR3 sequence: CASSSTSGGTDTQYF. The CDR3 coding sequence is TGTGCCAGCAGTTCGACTAGCGGGGGCACAGATACGCAGTATTTT.